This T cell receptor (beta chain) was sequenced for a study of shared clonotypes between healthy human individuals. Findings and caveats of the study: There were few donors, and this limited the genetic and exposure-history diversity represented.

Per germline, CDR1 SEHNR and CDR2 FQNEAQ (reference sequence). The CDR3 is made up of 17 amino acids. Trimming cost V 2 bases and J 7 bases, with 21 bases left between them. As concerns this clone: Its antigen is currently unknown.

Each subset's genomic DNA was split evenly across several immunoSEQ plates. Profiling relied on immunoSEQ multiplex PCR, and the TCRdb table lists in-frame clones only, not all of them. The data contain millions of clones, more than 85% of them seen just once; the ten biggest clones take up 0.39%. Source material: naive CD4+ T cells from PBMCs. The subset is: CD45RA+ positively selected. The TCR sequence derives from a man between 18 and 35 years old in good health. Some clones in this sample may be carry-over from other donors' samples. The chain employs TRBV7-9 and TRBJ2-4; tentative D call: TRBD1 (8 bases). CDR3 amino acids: CASSLQQGGYKVNIQYF. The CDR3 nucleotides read TGTGCCAGCAGCTTACAACAGGGGGGGTATAAGGTGAACATTCAGTACTTC.